At least ten counts were recorded for the clone carrying this TCR beta chain. Its antigen is not known. Using its own MiXCR run on the 5' RACE reads, TCRdb lists one record per CDR3 protein. Of roughly 15,000 distinct CDR3 sequences listed, around 13% are singletons. Sorted libraries came from approximately 1 million CD4+ or CD8+ T cells. The data stem from a study of neurological immune-mediated disorders. Findings and caveats of the study: Healthy controls had more TCR clonal expansion than multiple sclerosis, which showed the least, whereas HTLV-1-associated myelopathy showed the most.

CDR1 is DFQATT, CDR2 SNEGSKA, per germline (reference sequence). There are 17 residues in the CDR3. The source material was CD8+ T cells from blood. This clonotype was sampled from a female donor with HTLV-1-associated myelopathy (HAM/TSP). This chain connects TRBV20-1 to TRBJ2-1, with 9 bases identical to TRBD2. The CDR3 reads CSLVMVLSGSSFVGQFF. CDR3 nucleotide sequence: TGCAGCCTAGTGATGGTCCTTAGCGGGAGCAGCTTCGTCGGGCAGTTCTTC.